What follows are 2 T cell receptor beta chains derived from one specimen sequenced in a study of T cells after yellow fever vaccination. TCRdb passed the 5' RACE reads through MiXCR, listing each CDR3 protein once. There are 200,000 or so distinct CDR3 sequences in the sample; roughly 6.2% occur only once, and approximately 0.99% lies in the top ten. The sequences come from CD4+ T cells sorted from PBMCs, collected on the day of the yellow fever booster vaccination. These TCRs come from a man aged 25-45 years who received the YFV17D yellow fever vaccine.

This clonotype was recorded at least ten times. This rearrangement joins TRBV3-1 to TRBJ1-1, with D possibly TRBD1 on 5 matching bases. This CDR3 is built from 13 residues. The V gene lost 1 base and the J gene lost 6 bases, with 9 bases spanning the gap. CDR1 is LGHDT, CDR2 YNNKEL, per germline (reference sequence). In nucleotides, the CDR3 is TGTGCCAGCAGCCAAGGGGCGGGGGCTGAAGCTTTCTTT. Its protein is CASSQGAGAEAFF.

This clonotype was counted between two and nine times. The chain couples TRBV10-1 to TRBJ2-1; 13 positions agree with TRBD2. The V segment lost 4 bases and the J segment 4 bases; nucleotides outside the gene matches: 4. Germline V lookup: CDR1 WNHNN, CDR2 SYGVQD (reference sequence). The CDR3 sequence is 16 residues long. CDR3 sequence: CASSGGLAGAYNEQFF. For the CDR3, the DNA is TGCGCCAGCAGTGGCGGACTAGCGGGAGCTTACAATGAGCAGTTCTTC.